What follows is one T cell receptor (beta chain) and its context. The antigen is unknown. This sample is part of a study of vaccination and CD4 T cells after COVID-19. Study-wide background: Median draw time for post-COVID samples was about 100 days post-diagnosis (range 35 to 161). At a median 72 days (range 14 to 241) after dose two, post-vaccine samples were obtained. The cells were exposed to overlapping spike peptides originating from SARS-CoV-2, HCoV-NL63, HCoV-OC43 and HCoV-229E for stimulation. The study's findings and limits: Nearly all convalescent vaccine-specific clones, 304 of 307, recognized only SARS-CoV-2 spike.

The Oncomine TCR Beta short-read assay sequenced DNA from cultured CD4+ T cells. TCRdb called the PCR reads again in MiXCR, with one record for every CDR3 protein. This sample yields around 13,000 distinct CDR3 sequences, of which roughly 40% are seen a single time; roughly 14% belongs to the top ten. The treatment is: roughly ten-day PBMC culture with coronavirus spike peptide pools or control peptides (ViraFEST assay). Per germline, CDR1 SNHLY and CDR2 FYNNEI. The CDR3 is made up of 15 amino acids. The ends were cut back, 1 base at V and 7 bases at J, with 14 bases in the middle. This TCR was recovered from a human donor who had recovered from COVID-19. Sample: CD4+ T cells from blood, cultured in vitro. The chain recombines TRBV2 with TRBJ2-4; perhaps TRBD2 as D (6 bases). CDR3 in amino acids: CASSEEAGRRNIQYF. The CDR3 DNA reads as TGTGCCAGCAGTGAAGAAGCAGGGAGGAGGAACATTCAGTACTTC.